This T cell receptor (beta chain) originates from a study of blood T cell repertoires in COVID-19. Study overall: The United States, Italy and Spain were the sources of the acute and convalescent COVID-19 samples. Nucleic acid was either cDNA or gDNA, and it came from T cells, B-cell-depleted T cells, or PBMCs.

Germline CDR1 MNHEY, CDR2 SMNVEV (reference sequence). The CDR3 is 13 amino acids. V lost 0 bases and J 5 bases, leaving 8 bases between the germline ends. Original processing methods: For nucleated cells, counts were estimated from reference gene primer amplification. This table comes from immunoSEQ multiplex PCR, and its TCRdb copy is limited to in-frame clones, with some not included. D and trimming come from the DNA, and the V and J calls and clone size come from that table. The repertoire holds approximately 220,000 clones, with 85% to 90% as singletons. This chain uses TRBV27 with TRBJ2-7, with D unresolved. The clonotype was recovered from a man in his 60s who had recovered from COVID-19. Sample: peripheral blood. The CDR3 sequence: CASSLSHRNEQYF. In DNA, the CDR3 is TGTGCCAGCAGTTTATCGCACAGAAACGAGCAGTACTTC.